This T cell receptor (beta chain) was retrieved from a study of T cells in Graves' hyperthyroidism and ophthalmopathy. TCR beta CDR3 regions were amplified from RNA transcripts. The HTBI primer set was used in a first-round RT-PCR of the TCR CDR3. TCRdb re-analysed the multiplex PCR reads in MiXCR, keeping a single row per CDR3 protein. The sample lists about 110,000 distinct CDR3 sequences, 16% seen once, with about 45% in the top ten. This clonotype was seen many times. Its antigen is still unknown. General study results and limits: Blood samples included most of the expanded thyroid clonotypes exceeding 0.001. The model predicted ophthalmopathy a median around 6 months before onset.

The TCR comes from a woman in her forties or fifties with Graves' hyperthyroidism. Sample: blood.

Written as DNA, the CDR3 is TGTGCCAGTAGTATGTACACCAGGGGTACTGAAGCTTTCTTT. The encoded protein is CASSMYTRGTEAFF. The J gene is TRBJ1-1, the V gene TRBV19, with a tentative D call TRBD1 (6 bases). The CDR3 is made up of 14 amino acids. Trimming shortened V by 3 bases and J by 5 bases, and 13 bases separated the two germline ends. Germline V CDR1 and CDR2: LNHDA, SQIVND (reference sequence).